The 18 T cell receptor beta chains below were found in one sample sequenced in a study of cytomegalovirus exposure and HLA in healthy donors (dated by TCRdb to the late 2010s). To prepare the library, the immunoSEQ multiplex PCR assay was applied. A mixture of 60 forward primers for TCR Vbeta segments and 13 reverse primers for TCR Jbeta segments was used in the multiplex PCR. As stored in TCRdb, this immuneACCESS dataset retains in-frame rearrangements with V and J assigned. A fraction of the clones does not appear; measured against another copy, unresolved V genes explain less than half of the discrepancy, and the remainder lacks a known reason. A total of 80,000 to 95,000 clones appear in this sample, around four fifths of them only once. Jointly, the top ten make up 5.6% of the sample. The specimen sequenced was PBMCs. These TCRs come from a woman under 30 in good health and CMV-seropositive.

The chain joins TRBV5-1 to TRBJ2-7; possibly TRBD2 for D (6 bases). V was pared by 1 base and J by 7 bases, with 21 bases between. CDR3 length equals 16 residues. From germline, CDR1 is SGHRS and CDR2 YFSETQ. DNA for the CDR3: TGCGCCAGCAGCTTGACTTGGGGGGTCCGTCTACCTGAGCAGTACTTC. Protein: CASSLTWGVRLPEQYF.

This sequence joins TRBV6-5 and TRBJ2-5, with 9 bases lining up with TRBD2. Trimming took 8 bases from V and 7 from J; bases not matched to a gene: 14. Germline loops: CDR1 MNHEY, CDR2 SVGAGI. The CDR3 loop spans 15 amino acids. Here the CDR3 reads CASCLLTSGPGTQYF. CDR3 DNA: TGTGCCAGCTGCCTCCTGACTAGCGGTCCGGGGACCCAGTACTTC.

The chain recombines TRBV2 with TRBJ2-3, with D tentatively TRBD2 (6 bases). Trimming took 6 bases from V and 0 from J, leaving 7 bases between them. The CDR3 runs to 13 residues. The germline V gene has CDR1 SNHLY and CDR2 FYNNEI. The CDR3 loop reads CASREGSTDTQYF. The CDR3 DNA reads TGTGCCAGCAGGGAGGGGAGCACAGATACGCAGTATTTT.

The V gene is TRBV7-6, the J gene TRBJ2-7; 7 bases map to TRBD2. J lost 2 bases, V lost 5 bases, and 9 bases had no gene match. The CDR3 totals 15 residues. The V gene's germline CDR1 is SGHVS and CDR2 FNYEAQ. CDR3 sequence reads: CASSPDTSDPYEQYF. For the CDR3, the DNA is TGTGCCAGCAGCCCCGACACTAGCGACCCCTACGAGCAGTACTTC.

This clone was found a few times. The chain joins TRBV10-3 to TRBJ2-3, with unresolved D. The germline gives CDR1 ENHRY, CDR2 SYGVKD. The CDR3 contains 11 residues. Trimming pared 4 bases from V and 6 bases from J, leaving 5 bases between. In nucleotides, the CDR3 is TGTGCCATCAGTGCTACCGATACGCAGTATTTT. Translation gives CAISATDTQYF.

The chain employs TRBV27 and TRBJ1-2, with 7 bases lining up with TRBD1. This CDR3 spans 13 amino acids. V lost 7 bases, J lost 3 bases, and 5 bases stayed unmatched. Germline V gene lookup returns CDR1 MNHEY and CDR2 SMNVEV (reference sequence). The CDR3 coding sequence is TGTGCCAGCAAGCCGACAGGGCACTATGGCTACACCTTC. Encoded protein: CASKPTGHYGYTF.

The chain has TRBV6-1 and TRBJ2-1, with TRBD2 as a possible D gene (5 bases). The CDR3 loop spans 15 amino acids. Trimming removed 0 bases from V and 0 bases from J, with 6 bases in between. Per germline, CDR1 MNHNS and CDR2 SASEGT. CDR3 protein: CASSEAGSSYNEQFF. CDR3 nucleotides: TGTGCCAGCAGTGAAGCAGGGAGCTCCTACAATGAGCAGTTCTTC.

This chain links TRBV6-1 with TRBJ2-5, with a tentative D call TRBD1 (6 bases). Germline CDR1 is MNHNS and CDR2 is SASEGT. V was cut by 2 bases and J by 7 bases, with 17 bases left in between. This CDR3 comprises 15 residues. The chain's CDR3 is CASSEMIVTGGTQYF. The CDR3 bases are TGTGCCAGCAGTGAAATGATCGTGACAGGCGGGACCCAGTACTTC.

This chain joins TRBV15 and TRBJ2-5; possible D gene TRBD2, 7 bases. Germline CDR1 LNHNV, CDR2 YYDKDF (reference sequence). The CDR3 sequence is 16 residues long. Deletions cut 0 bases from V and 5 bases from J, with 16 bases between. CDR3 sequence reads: CATSREGRGRGETQYF. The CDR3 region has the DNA TGTGCCACCAGCAGAGAAGGGCGGGGGCGCGGGGAGACCCAGTACTTC.

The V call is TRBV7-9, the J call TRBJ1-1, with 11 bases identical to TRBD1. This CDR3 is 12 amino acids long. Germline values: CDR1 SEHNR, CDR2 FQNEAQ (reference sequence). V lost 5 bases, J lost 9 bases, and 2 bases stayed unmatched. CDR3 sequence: CASSTDRGQAFF. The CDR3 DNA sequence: TGTGCCAGCAGCACGGACAGGGGGCAAGCTTTCTTT.

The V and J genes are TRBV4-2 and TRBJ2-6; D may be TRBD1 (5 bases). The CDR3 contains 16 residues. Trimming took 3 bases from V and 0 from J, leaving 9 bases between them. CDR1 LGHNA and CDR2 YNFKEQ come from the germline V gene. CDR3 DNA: TGTGCCAGCAGCCAGGAGACAGCCTCTGGGGCCAACGTCCTGACTTTC. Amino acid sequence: CASSQETASGANVLTF.

CDR3 residues: CASSQESRAAEAFF. The CDR3 nucleotides are TGTGCCAGCAGCCAAGAAAGCAGGGCTGCTGAAGCTTTCTTT. V is TRBV14 and J is TRBJ1-1; D may be TRBD1 (5 bases). Trimming left V 0 bases short and J 6 bases short, with 11 bases between. CDR3 size: 14 residues. Germline-derived CDR1 and CDR2 are SGHDN and FVKESK. The complete variable domain, with remaining parts taken from reference TRBV14 and TRBJ1-1, reads EAGVTQFPSHSVIEKGQTVTLRCDPISGHDNLYWYRRVMGKEIKFLLHFVKESKQDESGMPNNRFLAERTGGTYSTLKVQPAELEDSGVYFCASSQESRAAEAFFGQGTRLTVV.

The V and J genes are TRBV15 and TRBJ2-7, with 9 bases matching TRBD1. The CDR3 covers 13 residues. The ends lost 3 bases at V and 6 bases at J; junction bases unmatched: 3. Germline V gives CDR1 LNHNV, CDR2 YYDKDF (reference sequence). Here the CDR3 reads CATSRDRGSEQYF. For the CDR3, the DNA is TGTGCCACCAGCAGGGACAGGGGCAGCGAGCAGTACTTC.

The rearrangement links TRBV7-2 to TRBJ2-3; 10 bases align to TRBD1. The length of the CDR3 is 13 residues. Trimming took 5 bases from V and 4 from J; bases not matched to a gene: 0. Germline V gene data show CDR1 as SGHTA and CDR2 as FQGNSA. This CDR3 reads CASSGQGADTQYF. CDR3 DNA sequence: TGTGCCAGCAGCGGACAGGGGGCAGATACGCAGTATTTT. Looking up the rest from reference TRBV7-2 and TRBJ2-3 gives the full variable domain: GAGVSQSPSNKVTEKGKDVELRCDPISGHTALYWYRQSLGQGLEFLIYFQGNSAPDKSGLPSDRFSAERTGGSVSTLTIQRTQQEDSAVYLCASSGQGADTQYFGPGTRLTVL.

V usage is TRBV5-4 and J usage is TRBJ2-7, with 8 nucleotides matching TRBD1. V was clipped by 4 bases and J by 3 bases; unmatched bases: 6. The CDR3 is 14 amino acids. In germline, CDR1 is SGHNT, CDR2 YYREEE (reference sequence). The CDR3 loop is CASSPGGTGYEQYF. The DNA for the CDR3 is TGTGCCAGCAGCCCCGGAGGGACAGGCTACGAGCAGTACTTC.

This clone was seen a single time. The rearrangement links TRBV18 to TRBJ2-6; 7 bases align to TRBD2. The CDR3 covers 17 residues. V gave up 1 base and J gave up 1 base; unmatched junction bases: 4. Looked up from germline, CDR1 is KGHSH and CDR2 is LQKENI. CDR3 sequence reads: CASSPLNSGSGANVLTF. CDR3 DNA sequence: TGTGCCAGCTCACCACTCAATAGCGGGTCTGGGGCCAACGTCCTGACTTTC.

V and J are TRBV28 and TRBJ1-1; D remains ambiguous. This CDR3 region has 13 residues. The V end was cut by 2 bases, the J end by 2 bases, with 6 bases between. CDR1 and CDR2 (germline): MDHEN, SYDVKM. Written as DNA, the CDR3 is TGTGCCAGCAGTTTACCGAGAAACACTGAAGCTTTCTTT. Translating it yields CASSLPRNTEAFF.

Here the CDR3 DNA reads TGCGCCAGCAAAGGCCTGGGAGAGTTTGAAAAACTGTTTTTT. This codes for CASKGLGEFEKLFF. The chain uses TRBV5-1 and TRBJ1-4, with D uncertain. Per the germline V gene, CDR1 is SGHRS and CDR2 is YFSETQ. CDR3 length equals 14 residues. V was cut by 6 bases and J by 7 bases, with 16 bases left in between.